This T cell receptor (beta chain) was sequenced for a study of T cell responses to AZD1222 COVID-19 vaccine. Sequencing used immunoSEQ multiplex PCR; TCRdb keeps in-frame clones, though not all of them. The sample carries some 190,000 clones, approximately 90% recorded once. The table lists this clone with a count of one. Its antigen is still unknown. Study outcomes and limitations: Donor demographics were predominantly white British with a female majority; clonal diversity may be underestimated. A rise in Spike-specific TCR breadth and depth followed two AZD1222 doses.

CDR1 is LGHDT, CDR2 YNNKEL, per germline (reference sequence). This CDR3 contains 14 residues. V was clipped by 1 base and J by 4 bases, with 5 bases between them. The source was peripheral blood, collected 28 days after the second AZD1222 dose. This clonotype was obtained from an adult who received the AZD1222 COVID-19 vaccine. V gene TRBV3-1 (or the pseudogene TRBV3-2) combines with J gene TRBJ1-6; D gene ambiguous. The CDR3 nucleotides read TGTGCCAGCAGCCAAGGGGGTTATAATTCACCCCTCCACTTT. It yields the protein CASSQGGYNSPLHF.